Included here is one T cell receptor beta chain sequence, with context. This record belongs to a study of identical twins. The CDR3 extends over 16 amino acids. With V trimmed by 5 bases and J by 5 bases, 11 bases remained unmatched. The germline V gene has CDR1 DFQATT and CDR2 SNEGSKA (reference sequence). TCRdb recomputed calls from the 5' RACE reads with MiXCR, one row per CDR3 protein. The profile shows 1.5 million to 2 million distinct CDR3 sequences, 32% of them singletons. The chain links TRBV20-1 to TRBJ2-1; TRBD2 agrees at 11 bases. Sample: cord blood. The TCR was taken from a newborn girl in good health. The CDR3 reads CSAYRSGRALNNEQFF. The CDR3, as DNA: TGCAGTGCTTACCGTAGCGGGAGGGCTCTAAACAATGAGCAGTTCTTC.